This is a list of T cell receptor beta chains from one sample in a study of cytomegalovirus exposure and HLA in healthy donors. The method was immunoSEQ multiplex PCR; TCRdb's version includes in-frame clones alone and lacks a portion of them. The repertoire consists of under 200,000 clones, with about four fifths occurring once and the leading ten covering about 1.5%. Material for sequencing was PBMCs. These receptor sequences come from a woman under 30 in good health and CMV-seronegative. The conserved cysteine and the conserved F or W are not part of the CDR3 here.

v_call cdr3_aa
TRBV7-8 AGSTYRGRGEGYGYT
TRBV27 ASSKIRNGYT
TRBV2 ASRPSTGQHYYGYT
TRBV18 ASSFVGGNTEAF
TRBV18 ASSPSGIYEQY
TRBV7-2 ASSFSGLAETQF
TRBV7-2 ASSLGSASGSGV
TRBV27 ASSLGNRGNSPLH
TRBV7-9 ASSINGGAYLLDYGYT
TRBV27 ASSLLPGNTEAF
TRBV5-1 ASSLGGREVGDTQY
TRBV10-1 ASSETGTSGYNEQF
TRBV7-8 ASSAGPDRGNQPQH
TRBV28 ASSPSGGEGEQY
TRBV7-2 ASSSAGRDYNEQF
TRBV28 ASSPSVSLLF
TRBV25-1 ASSDPKAYEQY
TRBV4-3 ASSQTGSGTKNIQY
TRBV19 ASSGLQTSGANVLT
TRBV28 ASSTGGIGQETQY
TRBV6-6 ASSPVQASSYNEQF
TRBV19 ASSLGAQTGELF
TRBV5-1 ASRPRGGGSQETQY
TRBV15 ATSRDRSGSSYEQY
TRBV2 ASSEARRGEQY
TRBV5-4 ASVSPNGQGAYGYT
TRBV13 ASSWGTIEQF
TRBV9 ASSVLAGSTDTQY
TRBV13 ASSLERALNTEAF
TRBV21-1 ASPTGAQPQH